This T cell receptor beta chain was sequenced during a study of T-cell reconstitution after alpha-beta-depleted transplantation in children. This clonotype appeared a few times. Unique molecular identifiers were incorporated during preparation of the TCRbeta library. TCRdb fed the PCR reads into MiXCR, producing one record per CDR3 protein. The table lists a few hundred thousand distinct CDR3 sequences, about an eighth of them singletons. CDR3 length: 18 amino acids. Germline values: CDR1 MGHDK, CDR2 SYGVNS. With V trimmed by 4 bases and J by 3 bases, 14 bases remained unmatched. The specimen comprised PBMCs from the stem cell graft donor, sampled from the stem cell graft. The gene calls are TRBV25-1 and TRBJ2-3, with TRBD2 identical over 9 bases. The sequence was collected from a human donor who donated a stem cell graft to a child with combined immunodeficiency. The CDR3 bases are TGTGCCAGCAGTGTCAGTAGCGGGGGCCTATACGGGACAGATACGCAGTATTTT. Its translation: CASSVSSGGLYGTDTQYF.